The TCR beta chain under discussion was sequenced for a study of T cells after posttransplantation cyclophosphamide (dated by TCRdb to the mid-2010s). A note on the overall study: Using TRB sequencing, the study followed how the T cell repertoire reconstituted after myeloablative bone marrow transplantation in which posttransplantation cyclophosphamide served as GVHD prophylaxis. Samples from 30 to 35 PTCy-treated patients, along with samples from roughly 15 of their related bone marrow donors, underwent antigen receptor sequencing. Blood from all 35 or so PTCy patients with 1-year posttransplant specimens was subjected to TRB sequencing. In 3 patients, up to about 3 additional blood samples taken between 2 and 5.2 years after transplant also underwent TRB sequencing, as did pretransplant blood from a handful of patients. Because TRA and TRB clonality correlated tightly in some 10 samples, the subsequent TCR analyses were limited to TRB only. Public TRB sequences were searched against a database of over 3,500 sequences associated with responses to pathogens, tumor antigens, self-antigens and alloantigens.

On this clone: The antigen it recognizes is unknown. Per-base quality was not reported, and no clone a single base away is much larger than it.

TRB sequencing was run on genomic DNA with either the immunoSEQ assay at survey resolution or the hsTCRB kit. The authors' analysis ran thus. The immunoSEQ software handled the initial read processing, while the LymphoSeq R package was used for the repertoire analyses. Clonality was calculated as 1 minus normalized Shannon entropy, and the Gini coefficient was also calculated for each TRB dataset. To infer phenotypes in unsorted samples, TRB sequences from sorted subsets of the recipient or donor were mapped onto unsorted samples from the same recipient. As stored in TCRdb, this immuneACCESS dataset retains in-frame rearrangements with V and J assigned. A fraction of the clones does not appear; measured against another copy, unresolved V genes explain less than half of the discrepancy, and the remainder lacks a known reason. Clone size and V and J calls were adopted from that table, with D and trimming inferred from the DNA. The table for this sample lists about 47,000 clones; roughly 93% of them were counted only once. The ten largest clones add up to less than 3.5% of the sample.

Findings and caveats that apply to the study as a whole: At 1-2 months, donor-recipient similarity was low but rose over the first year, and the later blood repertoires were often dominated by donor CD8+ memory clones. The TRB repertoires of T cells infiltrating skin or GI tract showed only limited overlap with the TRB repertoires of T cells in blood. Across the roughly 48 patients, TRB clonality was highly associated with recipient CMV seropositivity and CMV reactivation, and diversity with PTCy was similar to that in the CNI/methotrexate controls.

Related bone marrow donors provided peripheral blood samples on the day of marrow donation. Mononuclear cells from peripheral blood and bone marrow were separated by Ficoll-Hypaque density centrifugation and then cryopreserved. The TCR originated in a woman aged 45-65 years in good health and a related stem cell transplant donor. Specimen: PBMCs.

This receptor carries the CDR3 CASSDSSPRITGELFF. The DNA reads as follows: TGTGCCAGCAGTGATTCCAGCCCTAGAATCACCGGGGAGCTGTTTTTT. The chain uses TRBV2 and TRBJ2-2; no D gene call is confident. Spanning cysteine to phenylalanine, the CDR3 consists of 16 amino acids. Solely the CDR3 DNA is kept, with 48 bases framed from the first base. Sequences SNHLY (CDR1) and FYNNEI (CDR2) are obtained from the germline V gene. V is clipped by 3 bases and J by 4 bases, and the sequence between their germline boundaries is 15 bases long.